This T cell receptor beta chain was recovered during a study of blood T cell repertoires in COVID-19. Study-level information: Sources were T cells, B-cell-depleted T cells, or PBMCs; the material itself was cDNA or gDNA.

Germline CDR1 is LNHDA and CDR2 is SQIVND (reference sequence). The J segment lost 6 bases and the V segment lost 9 bases, leaving 12 bases of the junction unmatched. The CDR3 spans 15 residues. Original methodology: Quantification of nucleated cells was approximated via reference gene primer amplification. Data came from immunoSEQ multiplex PCR; TCRdb stores just in-frame clones and leaves some out. That table gives V, J and clone size, and the DNA gave D and trimming. This sample carries about 16,000 clones, about 93% of them seen once, and the ten largest clones take more than 4%. The clonotype comes from a man aged 60-69 years with active COVID-19. Source material: peripheral blood. This chain uses TRBV19 with TRBJ2-2, with 8 bases matching TRBD2. This CDR3 reads CASRTGTRFAGELFF. In DNA, the CDR3 is TGTGCCAGCCGAACCGGGACTAGGTTCGCCGGGGAGCTGTTTTTT.